This is a list of T cell receptor beta chains from one sample in a study of T cells in tuberculosis. Assay used: immunoSEQ multiplex PCR; TCRdb lists only in-frame clones, some missing. Among 30,000 or so clones listed, about 84% were seen once. The sequences come from PBMCs, collected at tuberculosis diagnosis. These receptors came from an adult with tuberculosis. The CDR3 runs from the conserved cysteine through the conserved F or W. The D gene is left open where the match is weak. Not every row has a clone size; where given, it reads once, few, many or a size class.

size	V	J	D	CDR3	DNA
once	TRBV28	TRBJ2-3	NA	CASGNWLATDTQYF	TGTGCCAGCGGAAACTGGCTAGCCACAGATACGCAGTATTTT
once	TRBV5-1	TRBJ2-1	TRBD2	CASTPAGGPYEQFF	TGCGCCAGCACCCCGGCGGGGGGGCCGTATGAGCAGTTCTTC
NA	TRBV6-6	TRBJ2-7	NA	CASSYLGRESYEQYF	TGTGCCAGCAGTTACCTGGGCAGGGAAAGCTACGAGCAGTACTTC
NA	TRBV19	TRBJ2-2	NA	CASRVAANTGELFF	TGTGCCAGTAGGGTGGCCGCGAACACCGGGGAGCTGTTTTTT
NA	TRBV30	TRBJ2-2	TRBD1	CAWSVPGGRTGELFF	TGTGCCTGGAGTGTCCCAGGGGGCCGTACCGGGGAGCTGTTTTTT
once	TRBV5-4	TRBJ2-3	TRBD2	CASSSWLGGGEDTQYF	TGTGCCAGCAGCTCCTGGCTTGGGGGGGGAGAAGATACGCAGTATTTT
few	TRBV4-1	TRBJ2-7	TRBD2	CASSQAASGRHYEQYF	TGCGCCAGCAGCCAAGCCGCTAGCGGGAGGCACTACGAGCAGTACTTC
NA	TRBV6-5	TRBJ2-3	NA	CASSGSEADTQYF	TGTGCCAGCAGTGGGTCGGAGGCAGATACGCAGTATTTT
NA	TRBV19	TRBJ2-7	TRBD1	CASSAPRDRHSYEQYF	TGTGCCAGTAGTGCTCCCCGGGACAGACATTCCTACGAGCAGTACTTC
NA	TRBV28	TRBJ2-1	NA	CVGGSGQKSSYNEQFF	TGTGTCGGCGGGTCAGGACAGAAAAGCTCCTACAATGAGCAGTTCTTC
NA	TRBV30	TRBJ1-1	TRBD1	CAWTWTGAREAFF	TGTGCCTGGACCTGGACAGGGGCGCGTGAAGCTTTCTTT
NA	TRBV5-4	TRBJ2-1	NA	CASSYSQNYEQFF	TGTGCCAGCAGCTATAGCCAGAACTACGAGCAGTTCTTC
NA	TRBV28	TRBJ2-7	TRBD2	CASSTTLAGPSSYEQYF	TGTGCCAGCAGTACCACACTAGCGGGTCCTAGCTCCTACGAGCAGTACTTC
NA	TRBV6-1	TRBJ2-6	TRBD1	CASRTGGSGANVLTF	TGTGCCAGCAGGACAGGGGGCTCTGGGGCCAACGTCCTGACTTTC